This T cell receptor (beta chain) was retrieved from a study of vaccination and CD4 T cells after COVID-19. Across the whole study: The authors used overlapping spike peptides from SARS-CoV-2, HCoV-NL63, HCoV-OC43 and HCoV-229E to stimulate cells. Study-level findings and limits: The median proportion of reactive clones detected only post-vaccination in convalescent patients was approximately 87%. SARS-CoV-2-reactive clonotype medians increased from roughly 21 to 40, not significantly.

With the Oncomine TCR Beta short-read assay, DNA from cultured CD4+ T cells was sequenced. From the PCR reads, TCRdb called clonotypes with MiXCR, one entry per CDR3 protein. The sample consists of approximately 7,000 distinct CDR3 sequences, 70% to 80% of them appearing once. Specified treatment: roughly 10-day PBMC culture with coronavirus spike peptide pools or control peptides (ViraFEST assay). There are 12 residues in the CDR3. Germline V gene sequence: CDR1 MNHEY, CDR2 SVGEGT. Trimming shortened V by 7 bases and J by 4 bases, and 11 bases separated the two germline ends. Worth noting for this clonotype: The target antigen is unknown.

This receptor was obtained from a human donor who had recovered from COVID-19. The specimen was CD4+ T cells from blood, cultured in vitro. The rearrangement links TRBV6-2 or TRBV6-3 to TRBJ2-7; possibly TRBD2 for D (5 bases). Here the CDR3 reads CASTEGVYEQYF. The CDR3 DNA reads TGTGCCAGCACCGAGGGAGTGTACGAGCAGTACTTC.